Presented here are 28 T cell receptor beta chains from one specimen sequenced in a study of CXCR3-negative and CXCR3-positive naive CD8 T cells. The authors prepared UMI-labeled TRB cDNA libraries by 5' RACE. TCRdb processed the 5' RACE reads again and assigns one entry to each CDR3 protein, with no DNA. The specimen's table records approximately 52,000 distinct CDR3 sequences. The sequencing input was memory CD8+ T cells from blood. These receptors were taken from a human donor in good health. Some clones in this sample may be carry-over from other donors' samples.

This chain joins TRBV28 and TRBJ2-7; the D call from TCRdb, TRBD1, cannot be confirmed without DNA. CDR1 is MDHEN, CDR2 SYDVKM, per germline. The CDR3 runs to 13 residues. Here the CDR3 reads CASSLAPHYEQYF.

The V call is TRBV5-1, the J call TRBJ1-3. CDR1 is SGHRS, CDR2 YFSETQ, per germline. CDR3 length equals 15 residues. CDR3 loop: CASSLAGRSGNTIYF.

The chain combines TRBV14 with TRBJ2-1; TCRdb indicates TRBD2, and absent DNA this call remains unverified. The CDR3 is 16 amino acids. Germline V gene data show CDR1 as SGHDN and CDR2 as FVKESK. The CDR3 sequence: CASSQDPLIGLGGEFF.

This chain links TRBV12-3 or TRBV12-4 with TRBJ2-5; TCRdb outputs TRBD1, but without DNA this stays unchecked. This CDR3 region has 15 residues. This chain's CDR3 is CASSLFSNREETQYF.

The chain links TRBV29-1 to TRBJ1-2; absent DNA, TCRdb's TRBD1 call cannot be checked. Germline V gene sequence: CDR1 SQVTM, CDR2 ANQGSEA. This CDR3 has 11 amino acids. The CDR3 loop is CSSRDRDGYTF. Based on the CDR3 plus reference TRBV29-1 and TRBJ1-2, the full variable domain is SAVISQKPSRDICQRGTSLTIQCQVDSQVTMMFWYRQQPGQSLTLIATANQGSEATYESGFVIDKFPISRPNLTFSTLTVSNMSPEDSSIYLCSSRDRDGYTFGSGTRLTVV.

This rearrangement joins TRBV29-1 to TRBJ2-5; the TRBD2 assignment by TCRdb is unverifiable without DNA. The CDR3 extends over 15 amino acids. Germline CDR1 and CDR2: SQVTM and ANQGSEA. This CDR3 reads CSVDGLAGRGETQYF.

CDR3 in amino acids: CASSQVDSGGLVF. The chain couples TRBV4-1 to TRBJ2-1; absent DNA, TCRdb's TRBD2 call cannot be checked. The CDR3 is 13 residues long. Germline loops: CDR1 MGHRA, CDR2 YSYEKL.

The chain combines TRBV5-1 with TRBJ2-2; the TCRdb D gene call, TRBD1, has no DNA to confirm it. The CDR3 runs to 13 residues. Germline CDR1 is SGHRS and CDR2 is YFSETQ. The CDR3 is CASSLYPGGELFF. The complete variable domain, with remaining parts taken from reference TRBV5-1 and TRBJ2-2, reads KAGVTQTPRYLIKTRGQQVTLSCSPISGHRSVSWYQQTPGQGLQFLFEYFSETQRNKGNFPGRFSGRQFSNSRSEMNVSTLELGDSALYLCASSLYPGGELFFGEGSRLTVL.

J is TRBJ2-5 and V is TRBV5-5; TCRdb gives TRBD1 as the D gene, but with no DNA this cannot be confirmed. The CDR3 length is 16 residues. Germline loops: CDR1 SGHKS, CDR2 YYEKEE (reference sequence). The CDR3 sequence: CASSLLTGGQDETQYF.

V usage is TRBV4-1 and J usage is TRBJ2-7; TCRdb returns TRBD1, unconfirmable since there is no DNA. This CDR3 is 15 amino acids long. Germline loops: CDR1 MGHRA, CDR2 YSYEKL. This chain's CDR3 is CASSQVGESTYEQYF.

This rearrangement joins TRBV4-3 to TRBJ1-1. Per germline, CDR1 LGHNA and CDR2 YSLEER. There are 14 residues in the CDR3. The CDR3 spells CASSQGGMNTEAFF.

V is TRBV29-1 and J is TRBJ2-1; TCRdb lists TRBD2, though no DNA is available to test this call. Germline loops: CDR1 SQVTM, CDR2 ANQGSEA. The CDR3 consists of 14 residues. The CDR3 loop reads CSVEFGGRNNEQFF.

The CDR3 loop reads CAISESSGNYGYTF. This rearrangement joins TRBV10-3 to TRBJ1-2. The CDR3 is made up of 14 amino acids. Germline CDR1 is ENHRY and CDR2 is SYGVKD.

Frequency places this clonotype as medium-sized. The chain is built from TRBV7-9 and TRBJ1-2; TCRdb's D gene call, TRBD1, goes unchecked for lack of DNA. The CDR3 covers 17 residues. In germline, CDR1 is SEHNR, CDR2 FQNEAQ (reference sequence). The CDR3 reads CASSVGTGEWIDYGYTF.

This CDR3 is CASTYGGTEQYF. The chain is built from TRBV6-2 or TRBV6-3 and TRBJ2-7; there is no DNA to check the TCRdb D call of TRBD1. Germline CDR1 and CDR2: MNHEY and SVGEGT. The CDR3 is 12 residues long.

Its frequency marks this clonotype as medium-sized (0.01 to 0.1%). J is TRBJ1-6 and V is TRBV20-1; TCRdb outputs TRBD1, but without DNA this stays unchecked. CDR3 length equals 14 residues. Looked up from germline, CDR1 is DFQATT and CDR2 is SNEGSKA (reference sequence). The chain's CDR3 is CSAKGTGGSSPLHF.

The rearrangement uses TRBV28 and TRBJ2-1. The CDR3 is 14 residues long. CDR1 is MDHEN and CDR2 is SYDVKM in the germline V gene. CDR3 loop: CASSLSGAYNEQFF. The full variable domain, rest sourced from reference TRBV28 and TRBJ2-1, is DVKVTQSSRYLVKRTGEKVFLECVQDMDHENMFWYRQDPGLGLRLIYFSYDVKMKEKGDIPEGYSVSREKKERFSLILESASTNQTSMYLCASSLSGAYNEQFFGPGTRLTVL.

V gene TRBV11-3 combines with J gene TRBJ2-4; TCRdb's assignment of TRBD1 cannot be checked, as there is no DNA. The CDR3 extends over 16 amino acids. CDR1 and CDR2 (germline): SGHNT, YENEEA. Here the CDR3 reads CASSLDYRTGLNIQYF. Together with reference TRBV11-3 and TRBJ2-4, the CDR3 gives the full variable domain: EAGVVQSPRYKIIEKKQPVAFWCNPISGHNTLYWYLQNLGQGPELLIRYENEEAVDDSQLPKDRFSAERLKGVDSTLKIQPAELGDSAVYLCASSLDYRTGLNIQYFGAGTRLSVL.

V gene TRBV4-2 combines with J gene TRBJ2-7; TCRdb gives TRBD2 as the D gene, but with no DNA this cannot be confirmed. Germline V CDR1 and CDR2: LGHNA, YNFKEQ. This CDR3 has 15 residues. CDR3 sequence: CASSQGVAGGYEQYF.

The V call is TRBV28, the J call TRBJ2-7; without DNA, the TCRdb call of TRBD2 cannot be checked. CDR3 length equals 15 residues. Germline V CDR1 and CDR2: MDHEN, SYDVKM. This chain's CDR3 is CASLSWDEAGDPPYF.

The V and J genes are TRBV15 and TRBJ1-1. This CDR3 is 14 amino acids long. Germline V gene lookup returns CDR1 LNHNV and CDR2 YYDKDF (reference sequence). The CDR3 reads CATSTRMGPAEAFF.

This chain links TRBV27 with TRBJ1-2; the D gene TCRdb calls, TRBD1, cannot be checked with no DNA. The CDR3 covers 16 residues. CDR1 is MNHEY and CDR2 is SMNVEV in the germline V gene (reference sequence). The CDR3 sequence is CASSLRTYGQGGGYTF.

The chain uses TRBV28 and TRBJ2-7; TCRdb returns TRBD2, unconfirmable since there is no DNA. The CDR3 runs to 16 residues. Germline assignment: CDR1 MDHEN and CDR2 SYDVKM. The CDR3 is CASRPVWGDRSYEQYF.

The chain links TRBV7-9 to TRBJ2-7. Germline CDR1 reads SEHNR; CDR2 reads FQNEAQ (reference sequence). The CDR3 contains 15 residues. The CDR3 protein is CASSGSAGDSYEQYF.

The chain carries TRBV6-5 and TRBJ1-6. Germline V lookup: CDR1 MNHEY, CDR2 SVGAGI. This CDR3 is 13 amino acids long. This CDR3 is CASSGSYNSPLHF.

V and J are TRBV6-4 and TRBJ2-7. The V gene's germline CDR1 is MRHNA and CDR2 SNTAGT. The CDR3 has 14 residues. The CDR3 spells CASSESVGSYEQYF.

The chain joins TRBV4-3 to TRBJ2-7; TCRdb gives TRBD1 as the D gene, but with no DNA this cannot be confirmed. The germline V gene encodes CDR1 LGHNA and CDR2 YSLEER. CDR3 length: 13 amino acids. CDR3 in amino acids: CASLRDRVNEQYF.

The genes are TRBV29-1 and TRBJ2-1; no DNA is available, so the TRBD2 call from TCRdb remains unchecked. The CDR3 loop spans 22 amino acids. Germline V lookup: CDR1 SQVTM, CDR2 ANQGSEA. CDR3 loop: CSVEALPRDIFLGLAGGNEQFF.